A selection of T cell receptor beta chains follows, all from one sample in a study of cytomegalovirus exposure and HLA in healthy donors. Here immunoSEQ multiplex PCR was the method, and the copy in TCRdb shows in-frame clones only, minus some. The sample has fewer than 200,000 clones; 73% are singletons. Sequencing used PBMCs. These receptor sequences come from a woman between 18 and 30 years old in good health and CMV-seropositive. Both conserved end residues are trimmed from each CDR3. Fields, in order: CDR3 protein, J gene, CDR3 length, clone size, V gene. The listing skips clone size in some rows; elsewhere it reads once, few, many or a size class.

CDR3aa: ASRRHDLAF
j_gene: TRBJ1-1
len: 9
abundance: few
v_gene: TRBV25-1

CDR3aa: ASSQQGADRGYEQY
j_gene: TRBJ2-7
len: 14
abundance: .
v_gene: TRBV5-1

CDR3aa: ASSLPVDSGNTIY
j_gene: TRBJ1-3
len: 13
abundance: few
v_gene: TRBV5-1

CDR3aa: ASSLTGGLKDNEQF
j_gene: TRBJ2-1
len: 14
abundance: .
v_gene: TRBV11-2

CDR3aa: ASSGQGMKNQPQH
j_gene: TRBJ1-5
len: 13
abundance: .
v_gene: TRBV19

CDR3aa: ASSSDRGLLTDTQY
j_gene: TRBJ2-3
len: 14
abundance: .
v_gene: TRBV7-9

CDR3aa: ASSQVSGVAGYGYT
j_gene: TRBJ1-2
len: 14
abundance: .
v_gene: TRBV4-1

CDR3aa: ASSSESGGASSEQF
j_gene: TRBJ2-1
len: 14
abundance: few
v_gene: TRBV27

CDR3aa: ASSQDRASYEQY
j_gene: TRBJ2-7
len: 12
abundance: .
v_gene: TRBV2

CDR3aa: ASSQGRGGLYNEQF
j_gene: TRBJ2-1
len: 14
abundance: .
v_gene: TRBV19

CDR3aa: ASSQDPEGEKLF
j_gene: TRBJ1-4
len: 12
abundance: .
v_gene: TRBV5-1

CDR3aa: ASSLLNVGGLQPQH
j_gene: TRBJ1-5
len: 14
abundance: .
v_gene: TRBV7-2

CDR3aa: ASSLGTGGAGTNEKLF
j_gene: TRBJ1-4
len: 16
abundance: .
v_gene: TRBV5-1

CDR3aa: ASSVNMQGGYEQY
j_gene: TRBJ2-7
len: 13
abundance: .
v_gene: TRBV9

CDR3aa: ASMTAKETQY
j_gene: TRBJ2-5
len: 10
abundance: .
v_gene: TRBV28

CDR3aa: ASSQGQGGGYEQY
j_gene: TRBJ2-7
len: 13
abundance: .
v_gene: TRBV4-3

CDR3aa: ASSQLAGGKYEQY
j_gene: TRBJ2-7
len: 13
abundance: .
v_gene: TRBV4-2

CDR3aa: ASARGQGTAYNSPLH
j_gene: TRBJ1-6
len: 15
abundance: .
v_gene: TRBV19

CDR3aa: ASSIDSSGSVYEQY
j_gene: TRBJ2-7
len: 14
abundance: .
v_gene: TRBV19

CDR3aa: ASSLRGGVGEQY
j_gene: TRBJ2-7
len: 12
abundance: .
v_gene: TRBV27

CDR3aa: ASSVIAGAQETQY
j_gene: TRBJ2-5
len: 13
abundance: .
v_gene: TRBV9

CDR3aa: ASSTWGTPGRETQY
j_gene: TRBJ2-5
len: 14
abundance: .
v_gene: TRBV19

CDR3aa: ASSADLGSTEAF
j_gene: TRBJ1-1
len: 12
abundance: .
v_gene: TRBV9

CDR3aa: ASSIEGGPLNTEAF
j_gene: TRBJ1-1
len: 14
abundance: .
v_gene: TRBV19

CDR3aa: ASRDTGDSGYT
j_gene: TRBJ1-2
len: 11
abundance: .
v_gene: TRBV6-6

CDR3aa: ASGLYRRGVNRPLNTEAF
j_gene: TRBJ1-1
len: 18
abundance: once
v_gene: TRBV12-5

CDR3aa: ASSIRGSREQY
j_gene: TRBJ2-7
len: 11
abundance: medium-sized
v_gene: TRBV19

CDR3aa: SVSDREGNTIY
j_gene: TRBJ1-3
len: 11
abundance: .
v_gene: TRBV29-1

CDR3aa: ASSSGRDQPQH
j_gene: TRBJ1-5
len: 11
abundance: .
v_gene: TRBV6-1

CDR3aa: AWSVTGVNEQF
j_gene: TRBJ2-1
len: 11
abundance: .
v_gene: TRBV30

CDR3aa: ASSQVLAGGGAGELF
j_gene: TRBJ2-2
len: 15
abundance: few
v_gene: TRBV4-3

CDR3aa: ASSARLAGATDTQY
j_gene: TRBJ2-3
len: 14
abundance: .
v_gene: TRBV9

CDR3aa: ASSPGQGWNTEAF
j_gene: TRBJ1-1
len: 13
abundance: few
v_gene: TRBV5-5

CDR3aa: AWESWTSADTQY
j_gene: TRBJ2-3
len: 12
abundance: few
v_gene: TRBV30

CDR3aa: ARVWPGPSYNEQF
j_gene: TRBJ2-1
len: 13
abundance: .
v_gene: TRBV14

CDR3aa: ASSVDLGQPQH
j_gene: TRBJ1-5
len: 11
abundance: once
v_gene: TRBV9

CDR3aa: AWSQGRIGETQY
j_gene: TRBJ2-5
len: 12
abundance: .
v_gene: TRBV30

CDR3aa: ASSSRGLNYGYT
j_gene: TRBJ1-2
len: 12
abundance: few
v_gene: TRBV13

CDR3aa: AWSDRVLYGYT
j_gene: TRBJ1-2
len: 11
abundance: .
v_gene: TRBV30

CDR3aa: ATGRQPDTQY
j_gene: TRBJ2-3
len: 10
abundance: .
v_gene: TRBV2

CDR3aa: ASSSRGLQETQY
j_gene: TRBJ2-5
len: 12
abundance: .
v_gene: TRBV7-2

CDR3aa: AWSVNSYEQY
j_gene: TRBJ2-7
len: 10
abundance: .
v_gene: TRBV30

CDR3aa: SVDRQDYGYT
j_gene: TRBJ1-2
len: 10
abundance: .
v_gene: TRBV29-1

CDR3aa: ASSPASGYEQY
j_gene: .
len: 11
abundance: .
v_gene: TRBV7-2

CDR3aa: ASSPDSSQGQPQH
j_gene: TRBJ1-5
len: 13
abundance: .
v_gene: TRBV6-5

CDR3aa: ASSVAVAGETYEQY
j_gene: .
len: 14
abundance: .
v_gene: TRBV9

CDR3aa: ASNPRNRGNMNTEAF
j_gene: TRBJ1-1
len: 15
abundance: .
v_gene: TRBV19

CDR3aa: ASSMRSRGGRRDQPQH
j_gene: TRBJ1-5
len: 16
abundance: .
v_gene: TRBV19

CDR3aa: ASSGSGILHEQY
j_gene: TRBJ2-7
len: 12
abundance: .
v_gene: TRBV25-1

CDR3aa: ASRDRDRGFIEQY
j_gene: TRBJ2-7
len: 13
abundance: .
v_gene: TRBV19

CDR3aa: SVISGRGEKLF
j_gene: TRBJ1-4
len: 11
abundance: .
v_gene: TRBV29-1

CDR3aa: ASSQTGTKQF
j_gene: TRBJ2-1
len: 10
abundance: .
v_gene: TRBV4-1

CDR3aa: ASGLPGTVSSTDTQY
j_gene: TRBJ2-3
len: 15
abundance: .
v_gene: TRBV12-5

CDR3aa: ASSPSTGLDTQY
j_gene: TRBJ2-3
len: 12
abundance: few
v_gene: TRBV27

CDR3aa: ASSPLAQNTEAF
j_gene: TRBJ1-1
len: 12
abundance: .
v_gene: TRBV18

CDR3aa: ASSPGDSGPFGGYT
j_gene: TRBJ1-2
len: 14
abundance: few
v_gene: TRBV5-1

CDR3aa: ASSLGLSGTRYEQY
j_gene: TRBJ2-7
len: 14
abundance: .
v_gene: TRBV5-5

CDR3aa: ASLGTSRGEQF
j_gene: TRBJ2-1
len: 11
abundance: .
v_gene: TRBV10-2

CDR3aa: ASAIASSTYEQY
j_gene: TRBJ2-7
len: 12
abundance: once
v_gene: TRBV19